Following are 6 T cell receptor beta chains from one sample sequenced in a study of T cell repertoires in cytomegalovirus infection. Which antigens these TCRs recognize remains unknown. TCRdb recomputed calls from the reads with MiXCR, one row per CDR3 protein. The table includes 450,000 to 550,000 distinct CDR3 sequences, approximately 42% detected once. This sample comprised cultured PBMCs, obtained from culture after CMV antigen stimulation. The origin of the receptors is a human donor in good health (CMV status not recorded). Some clones in this sample may be carry-over from other donors' samples.

The chain is built from TRBV7-2 and TRBJ2-5; D possibly matches TRBD1 or TRBD2 (5 bases each). In germline, CDR1 is SGHTA, CDR2 FQGNSA. V was shortened by 5 bases and J by 3 bases, with 22 bases between the two germline ends. This CDR3 region has 17 residues. The CDR3 protein is CASSTRLGAVTKETQYF. For the CDR3, the DNA is TGTGCCAGCAGCACCCGGCTCGGGGCGGTGACCAAAGAGACCCAGTACTTC.

In its sample, this clonotype was seen a few times. The chain links TRBV19 to TRBJ1-1; D is perhaps TRBD1 (5 bases). V lost 8 bases and J 1 base, leaving 20 bases between the germline ends. CDR1 and CDR2 (germline): LNHDA, SQIVND (reference sequence). There are 16 residues in the CDR3. The CDR3 here is CASFPGAATRNTEAFF. CDR3 nucleotides: TGTGCCAGTTTCCCCGGGGCAGCCACGAGGAACACTGAAGCTTTCTTT.

The chain couples TRBV7-2 to TRBJ2-7; 7 bases line up with TRBD2. Germline V lookup: CDR1 SGHTA, CDR2 FQGNSA. V was clipped by 2 bases and J by 3 bases; unmatched bases: 4. This CDR3 comprises 14 residues. Here the CDR3 reads CASSLRSGDYEQYF. The CDR3 nucleotides are TGTGCCAGCAGCTTAAGGAGCGGGGACTACGAGCAGTACTTC.

There are a few counts of this clonotype. The chain combines TRBV7-6 with TRBJ2-7; D may be TRBD1 or TRBD2 (5 bases each). Germline CDR1 is SGHVS and CDR2 is FNYEAQ. This CDR3 region has 14 residues. V was clipped by 1 base and J by 4 bases, with 11 bases between them. CDR3 region: CASSLEAGTYEQYF. The CDR3 DNA reads as TGTGCCAGCAGCTTAGAGGCAGGGACGTACGAGCAGTACTTC.

The chain has TRBV6-1 and TRBJ1-5; 7 positions agree with TRBD1. The CDR3 sequence is 15 residues long. From germline, CDR1 is MNHNS and CDR2 SASEGT. V gave up 4 bases and J gave up 6 bases; unmatched junction bases: 9. The CDR3 reads CASSGRTGASQPQHF. The DNA for the CDR3 is TGTGCCAGCAGTGGACGTACAGGGGCCAGTCAGCCCCAGCATTTT.

In this sample, this clonotype turned up a few times. This rearrangement joins TRBV7-2 to TRBJ2-3; D possibly corresponds to TRBD1 (6 bases). The length of the CDR3 is 15 residues. Germline CDR1 SGHTA, CDR2 FQGNSA. Trimming cost V 3 bases and J 2 bases, with 12 bases left between them. This chain's CDR3 is CASSLDSPFTDTQYF. The CDR3 DNA reads as TGTGCCAGCAGCTTGGACAGCCCTTTCACAGATACGCAGTATTTT.